The present TCR beta chain was sequenced within a study of T cells in Graves' hyperthyroidism and ophthalmopathy. Points from the study as a whole: In blood, most of the thyroid clonotypes expanded above 0.001 were also present. Ophthalmopathy was distinguished from stable hyperthyroidism by 13 V-J signatures.

Amplified TCR beta CDR3 regions derived from RNA transcripts. HTBI primers were used for first-round RT-PCR of the TCR CDR3. TCRdb passed the multiplex PCR reads through MiXCR, listing each CDR3 protein once. The sample holds 300,000 to 400,000 distinct CDR3 sequences, about 18% seen once. This CDR3 has 16 residues. Germline V gene sequence: CDR1 SGDLS, CDR2 YYNGEE. The V end lost 2 bases, the J end lost 6 bases, and 15 bases lay between the germline ends. The table lists this clonotype with a few counts. Antigen specificity is unknown. This clonotype was obtained from a man aged 18 to 35 with Graves' ophthalmopathy. Sequencing was carried out using blood. The chain carries TRBV9 and TRBJ1-6; D is ambiguous. In nucleotides, the CDR3 is TGTGCCAGCAGCGTCTCGGGTCACTTGGGTAATTCACCCCTCCACTTT. Translating it yields CASSVSGHLGNSPLHF.